What follows are 4 T cell receptor beta chains derived from one specimen sequenced in a study of shared clonotypes between healthy human individuals. The table came from immunoSEQ multiplex PCR; TCRdb's copy has only in-frame clones and leaves some out. The sample carries about 2.2 million clones, roughly 91% recorded once. Only CD45RO-negative cells positively selected for CCR7 counted as naive CD8 cells, so terminally differentiated effector memory CD45RA+ cells were excluded. The sequenced sample was naive CD8+ T cells from PBMCs. The receptors derive from a man in his late teens or twenties in good health. Some clones in this sample may be carry-over from other donors' samples.

The chain combines TRBV7-3 with TRBJ2-3; D is tentatively TRBD1 or TRBD2 (7 bases each). V was pared by 5 bases and J by 4 bases, with 22 bases between. The CDR3 consists of 17 residues. Germline V gene sequence: CDR1 SGHTA, CDR2 FQGTGA. The chain's CDR3 is CASSLTRGIGRADTQYF. The DNA for the CDR3 is TGTGCCAGCAGCCTGACCAGGGGGATTGGGAGGGCAGATACGCAGTATTTT.

The chain recombines TRBV9 with TRBJ2-5; TRBD2 agrees at 11 bases. Germline CDR1 and CDR2: SGDLS and YYNGEE. Trimming at V came to 4 bases and at J to 1 base, leaving 3 bases not matched to a gene. The CDR3 length is 15 residues. The CDR3 sequence is CASSSGTSGQETQYF. The DNA for the CDR3 is TGTGCCAGCAGCTCCGGGACTAGCGGCCAAGAGACCCAGTACTTC.

The V call is TRBV4-1, the J call TRBJ2-7; D is ambiguous. V lost 3 bases and J lost 1, with 16 bases in between. CDR1 is MGHRA and CDR2 is YSYEKL in the germline V gene. The CDR3 totals 16 residues. This CDR3 is CASSHGVTLPSYEQYF. CDR3 nucleotide sequence: TGCGCCAGCAGCCATGGCGTAACACTACCATCCTACGAGCAGTACTTC.

The J gene is TRBJ2-7, the V gene TRBV4-3, with D uncertain. Germline lookup yields CDR1 LGHNA and CDR2 YSLEER. This CDR3 has 15 amino acids. V was shortened by 1 base and J by 1 base, with 11 bases between the two germline ends. CDR3 sequence (DNA): TGCGCCAGCAGCCAAGGAGCTGGAAAATCCTACGAGCAGTACTTC. Translation: CASSQGAGKSYEQYF.